Each of the 16 T cell receptor beta chains below was sequenced from the same sample in a study of spatial heterogeneity in lung cancer. Time point described: sample taken at primary tumor resection. Researchers sequenced whole RNA taken from tumor, nontumor lung or frozen PBMC without sorting. MiXCR, run by TCRdb on the 5' RACE reads, gives a single entry per CDR3 protein. This sample has about 6,900 distinct CDR3 sequences; under 6% occur once, and the top ten carry roughly 10%. The sequencing here drew on normal lung tissue next to the tumor, taken at surgery. These receptor sequences come from a female donor with early-stage non-small cell lung cancer.

This clonotype was picked up many times. This beta chain is an unintended read in a library built for alpha chains; its size means little. The genes are TRBV29-1 and TRBJ2-2; TRBD2 matches 12 bases. Germline V lookup: CDR1 SQVTM, CDR2 ANQGSEA. CDR3 length: 15 residues. V dropped 6 bases and J dropped 5; count of bases not matched to a gene: 7. CDR3 sequence: CSVGEGLAGTGELFF. The CDR3 DNA reads as TGCAGCGTCGGGGAAGGACTAGCGGGAACCGGGGAGCTGTTTTTT.

In this sample, this clonotype turned up a few times. As an off-target read in a library built for alpha chains, this beta chain has a frequency of little significance. The chain uses TRBV12-3 or TRBV12-4 and TRBJ1-2; D may be TRBD1 (6 bases). Trimming pared 5 bases from V and 7 bases from J, leaving 11 bases between. The CDR3 contains 12 residues. The CDR3 bases are TGTGCCAGCAGTCCGGACAGTCGTGGCTACACCTTC. This gives the protein CASSPDSRGYTF.

Comment on this clonotype: Since it is a stray read in a library aimed at alpha chains, this beta chain has a size that is not meaningful. The chain carries TRBV7-9 and TRBJ2-7; D not certain. Germline CDR1 and CDR2: SEHNR and FQNEAQ (reference sequence). CDR3 size: 15 residues. Trimming shortened V by 5 bases and J by 5 bases, and 19 bases separated the two germline ends. DNA for the CDR3: TGTGCCAGCAGCGACGATTACCCGTTTAAGGACGAGCAGTACTTC. This translates into CASSDDYPFKDEQYF.

This clonotype occurred many times. Little can be read into the size of this beta chain, an off-target read in a library designed for alpha chains. The chain has TRBV19 and TRBJ1-2, with TRBD1 as a possible D gene (6 bases). Germline-derived CDR1 and CDR2 are LNHDA and SQIVND (reference sequence). This CDR3 contains 17 residues. V was trimmed by 1 base and J by 2 bases, leaving 17 bases between them. CDR3 DNA sequence: TGTGCCAGTAGTATAGCTTCTTCTCGACAGGCCAACTATGGCTACACCTTC. The encoded protein is CASSIASSRQANYGYTF. The whole variable domain, filled in from reference TRBV19 and TRBJ1-2, reads DGGITQSPKYLFRKEGQNVTLSCEQNLNHDAMYWYRQDPGQGLRLIYYSQIVNDFQKGDIAEGYSVSREKKESFPLTVTSAQKNPTAFYLCASSIASSRQANYGYTFGSGTRLTVV.

Comments on this clonotype: In a library made to pick up alpha chains, this beta chain is a stray read with a size that means little. This chain connects TRBV28 to TRBJ2-2; the match to TRBD1 covers 9 bases. There are 16 residues in the CDR3. Germline-derived CDR1 and CDR2 are MDHEN and SYDVKM. Unmatched junction bases numbered 10, after V lost 4 bases and J lost 7 bases. The CDR3 reads CASSSVGTGKYGELFF. The CDR3 coding sequence is TGTGCCAGCAGTTCCGTTGGGACAGGGAAGTACGGGGAGCTGTTTTTT.

This clonotype is labeled as medium-sized (0.01 to 0.1%). Because the library targeted alpha chains, this beta chain is an off-target read whose size means little. The gene calls are TRBV7-3 and TRBJ1-1, with 8 bases fitting TRBD1. The V gene end was trimmed by 3 bases and the J gene end by 1 base; junction bases not matched to a gene: 1. Germline CDR1 is SGHTA and CDR2 is FQGTGA. The CDR3 is made up of 14 amino acids. Here the CDR3 reads CASSLDRENTEAFF. The CDR3 DNA sequence: TGTGCCAGCAGCTTGGACAGGGAGAACACTGAAGCTTTCTTT.

A note on this clonotype: With the library built for alpha chains, this beta chain is off target and its frequency is not meaningful. V is TRBV13 and J is TRBJ2-2; D is possibly TRBD2 (5 bases). Germline CDR1 reads PRHDT; CDR2 reads FYEKMQ (reference sequence). This CDR3 has 15 residues. Trimming pared 0 bases from V and 4 bases from J, leaving 9 bases between. The CDR3 is CASSLGVRATGELFF. The CDR3 DNA sequence: TGTGCCAGCAGCTTAGGAGTGCGGGCCACCGGGGAGCTGTTTTTT.

Points on this clonotype: In a library made to pick up alpha chains, this beta chain is a stray read with a size that means little. The chain has TRBV3-1 and TRBJ2-3, with 10 nucleotides matching TRBD2. The V gene end was trimmed by 2 bases and the J gene end by 7 bases; junction bases not matched to a gene: 9. The V gene's germline CDR1 is LGHDT and CDR2 YNNKEL (reference sequence). The CDR3 length is 16 residues. For the CDR3, the DNA is TGTGCCAGCAGCCAACGGACTAGCGGATATGAAAATACGCAGTATTTT. It translates to CASSQRTSGYENTQYF.

In this sample, this clonotype is medium-sized. As an off-target read in a library built for alpha chains, this beta chain has a frequency of little significance. The CDR3, as DNA: TGTGCCAGCAGTGCAGGACTCCGGGGGGACGATGAGCAGTTCTTC. Protein: CASSAGLRGDDEQFF. The chain links TRBV6-1 to TRBJ2-1; TRBD2 aligns across 7 bases. The CDR3 length is 15 residues. V dropped 4 bases and J dropped 8; count of bases not matched to a gene: 11. Per germline, CDR1 MNHNS and CDR2 SASEGT.

Notes on this clonotype: This beta chain represents an off-target read in a library built for alpha chains; its size is of limited meaning. The rearrangement uses TRBV6-6 and TRBJ2-6; D is undetermined. Germline values: CDR1 MNHNY, CDR2 SVGAGI (reference sequence). The CDR3 contains 17 residues. V gave up 6 bases and J gave up 2 bases, with 17 bases separating them. The CDR3 loop is CASSPLDANAGANVLTF. The CDR3 DNA reads TGTGCCAGCAGCCCCCTTGACGCCAACGCTGGGGCCAACGTCCTGACTTTC.

By sample share, this clonotype is medium-sized. For a library built for alpha chains, this beta chain is a stray read; little rests on its size. The gene calls are TRBV29-1 and TRBJ2-1; D perhaps matches TRBD2 (5 bases). In germline, CDR1 is SQVTM, CDR2 ANQGSEA. The V end was cut by 5 bases, the J end by 7 bases, with 15 bases between. This CDR3 contains 13 residues. CDR3 amino acids: CSVHAESGNEQFF. The CDR3, as DNA: TGCAGCGTTCACGCGGAGTCGGGGAATGAGCAGTTCTTC.

By sample share, this clonotype is medium-sized. This beta chain is a stray sequence in a library constructed for alpha chains; its clone size is not meaningful. The genes are TRBV20-1 and TRBJ1-5, with D tentatively TRBD1 (6 bases). Germline CDR1 is DFQATT and CDR2 is SNEGSKA (reference sequence). V was cut by 0 bases and J by 7 bases, with 13 bases left in between. CDR3 length: 14 amino acids. The CDR3 region is CSAREQGAEQPQHF. The CDR3 nucleotides read TGCAGTGCTAGAGAACAGGGAGCCGAGCAGCCCCAGCATTTT.

This clonotype came up many times. This beta chain is a stray read from a library made for alpha chains; its abundance is not meaningful. This chain joins TRBV2 and TRBJ2-3, with no clear D. This CDR3 spans 13 amino acids. Per germline, CDR1 SNHLY and CDR2 FYNNEI. Trimming took off 5 bases at V and 8 bases at J, with 14 bases between the two ends. CDR3 bases: TGTGCCAGCAGTTCCGAAAAGCAAGCTACGCAGTATTTT. It codes for CASSSEKQATQYF.

This clonotype is labeled medium-sized (0.01 to 0.1%). Little can be read into the size of this beta chain, an off-target read in a library designed for alpha chains. The V gene is TRBV4-1, the J gene TRBJ2-1; 9 bases line up with TRBD2. V trimming: 1 base; J trimming: 8 bases; junction bases outside the gene matches: 9. The CDR3 has 16 residues. Germline lookup yields CDR1 MGHRA and CDR2 YSYEKL. The CDR3 is CASSQAGGRADYEQFF. The DNA for the CDR3 is TGCGCCAGCAGCCAAGCCGGCGGGAGGGCCGATTATGAGCAGTTCTTC.

As for this clonotype: Because the library targeted alpha chains, this beta chain is an off-target read whose size means little. V is TRBV9 and J is TRBJ2-4; tentative D call: TRBD2 (5 bases). V gave up 0 bases and J gave up 10 bases, with 11 bases separating them. The CDR3 covers 13 residues. Germline lookup yields CDR1 SGDLS and CDR2 YYNGEE. CDR3 coding DNA: TGTGCCAGCAGCGTAGTACTAGGGAGAATTCAGTACTTC. Encoded protein: CASSVVLGRIQYF.

This clonotype ranks as medium-sized (0.01 to 0.1%). This beta chain slipped into a library made for alpha chains as a stray read, so its size is not meaningful. The gene calls are TRBV6-2 or TRBV6-3 and TRBJ2-7; maybe TRBD2 (5 bases). Germline V gene lookup returns CDR1 MNHEY and CDR2 SVGEGT. V was cut by 2 bases and J by 7 bases, with 6 bases left in between. The CDR3 loop spans 11 amino acids. The CDR3 nucleotides are TGTGCCAGCAGTTACGGCGGGGAGCAGTACTTC. The encoded protein is CASSYGGEQYF.